This entry features one TCR beta chain sequence. Assay: immunoSEQ multiplex PCR; the TCRdb copy retains only in-frame clones and omits some. The sample holds 45,000 to 65,000 clones, approximately 87% seen once. The data are from a study of OX40 agonist ivuxolimab in advanced cancers. About the study: Partial response was recorded in three patients: one hepatocellular carcinoma and two cutaneous melanoma cases.

Germline assignment: CDR1 LGHNT and CDR2 FRNRAP. The CDR3 spans 12 residues. Trimming left V 1 base short and J 3 bases short, with 3 bases between. The V and J genes are TRBV12-5 and TRBJ2-5; D uncertain. The sequencing used CD4+ or CD8+ T cells sorted from blood, collected in a trial of the OX40 agonist ivuxolimab. This receptor was taken from an adult with an advanced solid tumor such as melanoma, head and neck, liver or kidney cancer. CDR3 DNA: TGTGCTAGTGGTTTGGATAAAGAGACCCAGTACTTC. It is translated as CASGLDKETQYF.